What follows is one TCR beta chain and its context. Sampled blood was obtained at baseline, cycle 4 day 1, and cycle 7 day 1. The data belong to a study of OX40 agonist ivuxolimab in advanced cancers. The germline V gene encodes CDR1 LGHNA and CDR2 YSLEER. CDR3 length: 13 amino acids. Trimming pared 3 bases from V and 0 bases from J, leaving 5 bases between. Only in-frame clones appear in the TCRdb table, and some are missing; sequencing was by immunoSEQ multiplex PCR. Of approximately 70,000 clones listed, roughly 80% were seen once; the top ten hold roughly 6.8%. Sequenced material: CD4+ or CD8+ T cells sorted from blood, taken in a trial of the OX40 agonist ivuxolimab. This sequence originates from an adult with an advanced solid tumor such as melanoma, head and neck, liver or kidney cancer. The rearrangement uses TRBV4-3 and TRBJ1-1; D is ambiguous. This CDR3 reads CASSQTMNTEAFF. The CDR3 DNA reads as TGCGCCAGCAGCCAGACTATGAACACTGAAGCTTTCTTT.